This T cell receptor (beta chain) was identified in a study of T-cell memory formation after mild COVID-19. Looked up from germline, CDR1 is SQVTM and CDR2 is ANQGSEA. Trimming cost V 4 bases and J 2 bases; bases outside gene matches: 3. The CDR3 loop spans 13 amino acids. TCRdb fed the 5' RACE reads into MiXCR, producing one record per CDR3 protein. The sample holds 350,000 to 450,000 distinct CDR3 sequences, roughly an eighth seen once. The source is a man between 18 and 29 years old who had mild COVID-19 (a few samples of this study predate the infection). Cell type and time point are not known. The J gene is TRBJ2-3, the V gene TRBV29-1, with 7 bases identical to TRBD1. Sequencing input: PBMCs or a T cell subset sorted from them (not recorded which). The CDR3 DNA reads TGCAGCGTTGGACAGGGAAACACAGATACGCAGTATTTT. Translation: CSVGQGNTDTQYF.